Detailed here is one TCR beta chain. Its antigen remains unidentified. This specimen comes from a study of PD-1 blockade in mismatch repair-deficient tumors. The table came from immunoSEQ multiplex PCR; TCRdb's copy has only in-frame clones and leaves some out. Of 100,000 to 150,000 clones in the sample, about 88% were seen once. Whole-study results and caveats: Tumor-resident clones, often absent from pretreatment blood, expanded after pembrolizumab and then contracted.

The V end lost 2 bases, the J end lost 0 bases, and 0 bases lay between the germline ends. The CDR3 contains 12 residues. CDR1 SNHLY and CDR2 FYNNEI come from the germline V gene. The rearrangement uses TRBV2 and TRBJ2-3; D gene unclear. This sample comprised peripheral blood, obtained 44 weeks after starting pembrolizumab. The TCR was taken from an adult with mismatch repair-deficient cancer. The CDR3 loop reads CASSESTDTQYF. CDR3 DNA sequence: TGTGCCAGCAGTGAAAGCACAGATACGCAGTATTTT. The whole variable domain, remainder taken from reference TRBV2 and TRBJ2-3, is EPEVTQTPSHQVTQMGQEVILRCVPISNHLYFYWYRQILGQKVEFLVSFYNNEISEKSEIFDDQFSVERPDGSNFTLKIRSTKLEDSAMYFCASSESTDTQYFGPGTRLTVL.